This T cell receptor (beta chain) emerged from a study of blood T cell repertoires in COVID-19. Study details: Donors in the United States, Italy and Spain gave samples during acute or convalescent COVID-19. T cells, B-cell-depleted T cells, or PBMCs provided the cDNA or gDNA that served as material.

From germline, CDR1 is LNHDA and CDR2 SQIVND (reference sequence). The V segment lost 4 bases and the J segment 4 bases; nucleotides outside the gene matches: 4. This CDR3 has 16 amino acids. As originally analysed: Nucleated cell counts were estimated from reference gene primer amplification. The data were produced by immunoSEQ multiplex PCR, yet TCRdb's version contains in-frame clones alone and is incomplete. That table is the source of V, J and clone size, and D and trimming were worked out from the DNA. The profile covers 140,000 or so clones, with more than 80% appearing a single time and 8% to 13% taken by the ten largest.

The chain employs TRBV19 and TRBJ2-1, with TRBD2 matching over 13 bases. The source is an elderly woman with acute or convalescent COVID-19. Sequencing was carried out using peripheral blood. The CDR3 protein is CASSTLTSGGYNEQFF. DNA of the CDR3: TGTGCCAGTAGTACCCTGACTAGCGGGGGGTACAATGAGCAGTTCTTC.